This note documents a single TCR beta chain sequence. Its antigen is not known. These data are taken from a study of cytotoxic CD8 clonotypes in ibrutinib-treated CLL. Study-level information: IGHV unmutated under 18; relapsed/refractory 11; treatment-naive approximately 15. General study findings and limits: Elevated clonality accompanied ibrutinib response, with a return toward baseline values at progression.

V lost 7 bases and J lost 5; bases outside the gene matches: 12. CDR3 length: 15 residues. CDR1 SGHVS and CDR2 FQNEAQ come from the germline V gene. Method: immunoSEQ multiplex PCR; TCRdb's copy keeps in-frame clones and lacks some. In the table there are approximately 120,000 clones, approximately 81% of which are singletons. The sequence derives from a human donor with chronic lymphocytic leukemia. This rearrangement joins TRBV7-8 to TRBJ2-5; 8 bases align to TRBD1. The sample in question was PBMCs, obtained after 24 months of ibrutinib treatment. CDR3 sequence: CASTYPGQVWETQYF. The CDR3 DNA is TGTGCCAGCACCTATCCGGGACAGGTCTGGGAGACCCAGTACTTC.